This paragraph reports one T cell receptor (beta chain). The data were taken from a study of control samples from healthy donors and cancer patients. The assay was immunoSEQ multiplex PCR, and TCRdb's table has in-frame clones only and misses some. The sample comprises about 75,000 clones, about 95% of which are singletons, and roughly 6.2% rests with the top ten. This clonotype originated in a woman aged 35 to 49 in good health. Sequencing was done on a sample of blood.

CDR3 nucleotide sequence: TGTGCCATCAGGCCGAGTCCAGTCGAGGCTTCACCCCTCCACTTT. Translating gives CAIRPSPVEASPLHF. The chain is built from TRBV10-3 and TRBJ1-6, with D unresolved. Germline V gene data show CDR1 as ENHRY and CDR2 as SYGVKD. V gave up 6 bases and J gave up 9 bases, with 18 bases separating them. CDR3 length: 15 amino acids.